Following are 12 T cell receptor beta chains from one sample sequenced in a study of TIL therapy for anti-PD-1-resistant metastatic lung cancer. Time point noted: pre-treatment sample, taken before nivolumab and TIL therapy. Pleural nodules or supraclavicular lymph nodes made up most of the excised metastases sampled. The immunoSEQ assay was v3. Sequencing used immunoSEQ multiplex PCR; TCRdb keeps in-frame clones, though not all of them. The data hold around 6,700 clones, with over 55% observed a single time. The sequences come from tumor tissue, collected at baseline. The receptors stem from a person between 30 and 79 years old with non-small cell lung cancer.

The gene calls are TRBV11-3 and TRBJ2-3, with D hard to call. Trimming took 5 bases from V and 2 from J, leaving 5 bases between them. Germline-derived CDR1 and CDR2 are SGHNT and YENEEA. The CDR3 spans 12 residues. The CDR3 nucleotides read TGTGCCAGCAGCCGTAACACAGATACGCAGTATTTT. It codes for CASSRNTDTQYF.

The rearrangement joins TRBV5-4 to TRBJ2-1; no firm D call. V was shortened by 1 base and J by 8 bases, with 4 bases between the two germline ends. The CDR3 is 11 amino acids. Germline CDR1 and CDR2: SGHNT and YYREEE (reference sequence). The CDR3 DNA sequence: TGTGCCAGCAGCTTGTTTGATGAGCAGTTCTTC. It yields the protein CASSLFDEQFF. The variable domain in full, completed from reference TRBV5-4 and TRBJ2-1, reads ETGVTQSPTHLIKTRGQQVTLRCSSQSGHNTVSWYQQALGQGPQFIFQYYREEENGRGNFPPRFSGLQFPNYSSELNVNALELDDSALYLCASSLFDEQFFGPGTRLTVL.

This chain connects TRBV15 to TRBJ2-3, with D maybe TRBD2 (6 bases). Trimming left V 0 bases short and J 13 bases short, with 11 bases between. Germline CDR1 LNHNV, CDR2 YYDKDF (reference sequence). This CDR3 has 12 residues. CDR3: CATSRDLGRKYF. CDR3 DNA sequence: TGTGCCACCAGCAGAGATTTGGGGAGGAAGTATTTT.

This clone was observed a handful of times. The gene calls are TRBV30 and TRBJ1-6; maybe TRBD1 (5 bases). This CDR3 is 17 amino acids long. Germline CDR1 is GTSNPN and CDR2 is SVGIG (reference sequence). V was pared by 2 bases and J by 5 bases, with 19 bases between. CDR3 sequence reads: CAWSPFWGDIDNSPLHF. CDR3 bases: TGTGCCTGGAGTCCGTTCTGGGGGGATATCGATAATTCACCCCTCCACTTT.

V and J are TRBV19 and TRBJ1-1; a possible D gene is TRBD1 (5 bases). The V end was cut by 5 bases, the J end by 0 bases, with 16 bases between. Germline V gene sequence: CDR1 LNHDA, CDR2 SQIVND (reference sequence). This CDR3 spans 16 amino acids. This CDR3 is CASSEGRTRMNTEAFF. In DNA, the CDR3 is TGTGCCAGTAGTGAGGGGAGGACGAGGATGAACACTGAAGCTTTCTTT.

The V and J genes are TRBV4-1 and TRBJ2-2; D is perhaps TRBD1 (6 bases). V dropped 1 base and J dropped 2 bases, with 11 bases sitting between them. This CDR3 has 16 residues. Germline V lookup: CDR1 MGHRA, CDR2 YSYEKL. The DNA of the CDR3 is TGCGCCAGCAGCCAAGCGACAGGTCCCAACACCGGGGAGCTGTTTTTT. This codes for CASSQATGPNTGELFF.

The genes are TRBV7-9 and TRBJ2-3, with TRBD2 as a possible D gene (5 bases). Per the germline V gene, CDR1 is SEHNR and CDR2 is FQNEAQ (reference sequence). V was trimmed by 4 bases and J by 0 bases, leaving 11 bases between them. The CDR3 spans 15 residues. The CDR3 bases are TGTGCCAGCAGCTCCCCGGGGTCTAGCACAGATACGCAGTATTTT. It encodes CASSSPGSSTDTQYF.

This chain links TRBV3-1 (or the pseudogene TRBV3-2) with TRBJ2-3, with 14 bases that match TRBD2. The germline V gene has CDR1 LGHDT and CDR2 YNNKEL (reference sequence). CDR3 length: 19 residues. V dropped 4 bases and J dropped 0; count of bases not matched to a gene: 9. The CDR3 DNA follows: TGTGCCAGCAGCCCCCGGATGCGACTAGCGGGGGGGAGCACAGATACGCAGTATTTT. It is translated as CASSPRMRLAGGSTDTQYF.

The chain combines TRBV3-1 (or the pseudogene TRBV3-2) with TRBJ2-3; possible D gene TRBD2, 6 bases. The CDR3 loop spans 15 amino acids. Per germline, CDR1 LGHDT and CDR2 YNNKEL (reference sequence). Trimming took 4 bases from V and 2 from J, leaving 13 bases between them. The CDR3 bases are TGTGCCAGCAGCCCTGGGACTGGATACACAGATACGCAGTATTTT. Its translation is CASSPGTGYTDTQYF.

This clone was seen a handful of times. The V call is TRBV4-1, the J call TRBJ1-2, with no clear D. The germline V gene has CDR1 MGHRA and CDR2 YSYEKL. The CDR3 has 15 residues. Between the trimmed V and J ends, which lost 0 bases and 2 bases, there was a span of 10 bases. The CDR3 DNA reads TGCGCCAGCAGCCAAGATTTTCGGCTGAACTATGGCTACACCTTC. This codes for CASSQDFRLNYGYTF.

Comment on this clone: This sample also contains other DNA sequences that code for the same CDR3. V gene TRBV19 combines with J gene TRBJ2-7; the D gene could be TRBD1 or TRBD2 (5 bases each). Germline loops: CDR1 LNHDA, CDR2 SQIVND (reference sequence). This CDR3 is 14 amino acids long. Trimming shortened V by 3 bases and J by 1 base, and 10 bases separated the two germline ends. The CDR3 loop is CASSISGPSYEQYF. The CDR3 region has the DNA TGTGCCAGTAGTATCTCGGGGCCGTCCTACGAGCAGTACTTC.

This clone was seen a few times. The chain carries TRBV27 and TRBJ2-7; D remains unclear. The CDR3 totals 14 residues. The V gene's germline CDR1 is MNHEY and CDR2 SMNVEV (reference sequence). The V end lost 7 bases, the J end lost 0 bases, and 13 bases lay between the germline ends. The CDR3 reads CASMRGPGSYEQYF. CDR3 nucleotides: TGTGCCAGCATGCGAGGACCCGGCTCCTACGAGCAGTACTTC.